What follows are 14 T cell receptor beta chains derived from one specimen sequenced in a study of blood T cell repertoires in COVID-19. The method was immunoSEQ multiplex PCR; TCRdb's version includes in-frame clones alone and lacks a portion of them. The sample yields fewer than 350,000 clones, approximately 85% seen once. Source material: peripheral blood. These receptors originate from a human donor in a cohort sampled during active COVID-19.

The rearrangement joins TRBV30 to TRBJ1-4; D possibly corresponds to TRBD1 (5 bases). V gave up 6 bases and J gave up 2 bases, with 13 bases separating them. CDR3 length: 14 amino acids. CDR1 is GTSNPN and CDR2 is SVGIG in the germline V gene (reference sequence). CDR3 loop: CACTRTGTNEKLFF. The DNA of the CDR3 is TGTGCCTGTACCCGAACAGGCACTAATGAAAAACTGTTTTTT.

The chain joins TRBV11-2 to TRBJ1-1; D is undetermined. The germline V gene encodes CDR1 SGHAT and CDR2 FQNNGV. Trimming shortened V by 1 base and J by 4 bases, and 16 bases separated the two germline ends. CDR3 length: 16 residues. CDR3 bases: TGTGCCAGCAGCTTAGCCGACTCCCGTGGGAGCACTGAAGCTTTCTTT. Translation: CASSLADSRGSTEAFF.

This clone occurred once. The CDR3 protein is CASSQKGGEKLFF. The CDR3 DNA follows: TGCGCCAGCAGCCAAAAAGGGGGAGAAAAACTGTTTTTT. V usage is TRBV4-1 and J usage is TRBJ1-4; weak D call: TRBD1 (6 bases). This CDR3 has 13 residues. Trimming stripped 2 bases from V and 8 bases from J, with 9 bases between. CDR1 is MGHRA, CDR2 YSYEKL, per germline.

The chain combines TRBV12-3 or TRBV12-4 with TRBJ2-1; D possibly corresponds to TRBD1 (5 bases). V lost 6 bases and J lost 8, with 14 bases in between. The CDR3 covers 13 residues. The CDR3 DNA sequence: TGTGCCAGCAGGTCTCAGGGTCGGGATGAGCAGTTCTTC. Translated, it gives CASRSQGRDEQFF.

The chain is built from TRBV7-9 and TRBJ1-1; 10 positions match TRBD1. Trimming cost V 6 bases and J 5 bases; bases outside gene matches: 6. This CDR3 has 14 residues. The germline gives CDR1 SEHNR, CDR2 FQNEAQ (reference sequence). In nucleotides, the CDR3 is TGTGCCAGCAGTATGACAGGGGGCCTGACTGAAGCTTTCTTT. Translated: CASSMTGGLTEAFF.

The rearrangement links TRBV24-1 to TRBJ2-2; weak D call: TRBD1 (6 bases). Looked up from germline, CDR1 is KGHDR and CDR2 is SFDVKD. The CDR3 covers 15 residues. The germline V and J ends were trimmed by 4 bases and 6 bases, with 14 bases remaining between them. The CDR3 coding sequence is TGTGCCACCAGTGAACTCCGGGACAACCCCGGGGAGCTGTTTTTT. This encodes CATSELRDNPGELFF.

The rearrangement links TRBV7-9 to TRBJ2-7; no definite D call. Germline V gives CDR1 SEHNR, CDR2 FQNEAQ (reference sequence). V shed 5 bases and J shed 4 bases, with 12 bases lying between them. The CDR3 is made up of 13 amino acids. Here the CDR3 DNA reads TGTGCCAGCAGCCCTCAACTGACTTACGAGCAGTACTTC. Protein: CASSPQLTYEQYF. The whole variable domain, filled in from reference TRBV7-9 and TRBJ2-7, reads DTGVSQNPRHKITKRGQNVTFRCDPISEHNRLYWYRQTLGQGPEFLTYFQNEAQLEKSRLLSDRFSAERPKGSFSTLEIQRTEQGDSAMYLCASSPQLTYEQYFGPGTRLTVT.

This chain joins TRBV5-6 and TRBJ1-1; D call uncertain. The germline gives CDR1 SGHDT, CDR2 YYEEEE. V lost 4 bases and J lost 3, with 13 bases in between. This CDR3 contains 14 residues. The CDR3 spells CASSLIGGYTEAFF. The CDR3 nucleotides are TGTGCCAGCAGCCTTATTGGCGGGTACACTGAAGCTTTCTTT.

This clone was seen just once. V gene TRBV6-5 combines with J gene TRBJ1-2, with D possibly being TRBD1 (5 bases). The ends were cut back, 2 bases at V and 4 bases at J, with 14 bases in the middle. The CDR3 runs to 15 residues. The germline V gene has CDR1 MNHEY and CDR2 SVGAGI. CDR3 DNA: TGTGCCAGCAGTTACGCCGGGGGGAACTCCTATGGCTACACCTTC. Amino acids: CASSYAGGNSYGYTF.

The chain couples TRBV6-1 to TRBJ1-5; a possible D gene is TRBD1 (6 bases). CDR1 and CDR2 from the germline V gene are MNHNS and SASEGT. The V gene lost 4 bases and the J gene lost 2 bases, with 15 bases spanning the gap. CDR3 size: 16 residues. The CDR3 here is CASSGGQTVGNQPQHF. In nucleotides, the CDR3 is TGTGCCAGCAGTGGGGGACAAACGGTGGGCAATCAGCCCCAGCATTTT.

CDR3 amino acids: CASSIGTAEAFF. DNA of the CDR3: TGTGCCAGCAGCATAGGGACAGCTGAAGCTTTCTTT. The rearrangement links TRBV5-4 to TRBJ1-1, with 7 bases identical to TRBD1. V lost 4 bases and J lost 6; bases outside the gene matches: 3. This CDR3 is 12 amino acids long. CDR1 is SGHNT and CDR2 is YYREEE in the germline V gene (reference sequence).

This clone has a single count. The V gene is TRBV19, the J gene TRBJ2-3, with 7 bases identical to TRBD1. Germline assignment: CDR1 LNHDA and CDR2 SQIVND (reference sequence). The CDR3 contains 14 residues. The trim removed 3 bases at V and 4 bases at J, leaving 4 bases unmatched. The CDR3 sequence: CASSITGVSDTQYF. The CDR3 bases are TGTGCCAGTAGTATCACAGGGGTTTCAGATACGCAGTATTTT. The complete variable domain, with remaining parts taken from reference TRBV19 and TRBJ2-3, reads DGGITQSPKYLFRKEGQNVTLSCEQNLNHDAMYWYRQDPGQGLRLIYYSQIVNDFQKGDIAEGYSVSREKKESFPLTVTSAQKNPTAFYLCASSITGVSDTQYFGPGTRLTVL.

The chain couples TRBV30 to TRBJ1-2, with D possibly TRBD1 on 5 matching bases. This CDR3 has 13 residues. Trimming left V 5 bases short and J 1 base short, with 11 bases between. The V gene's germline CDR1 is GTSNPN and CDR2 SVGIG (reference sequence). CDR3 residues: CAWGQRINYGYTF. DNA of the CDR3: TGTGCCTGGGGACAAAGAATTAACTATGGCTACACCTTC.

This chain joins TRBV2 and TRBJ2-3; 11 bases agree with TRBD2. From germline, CDR1 is SNHLY and CDR2 FYNNEI. There are 18 residues in the CDR3. The junction had 15 bases not matched to a gene; V was cut back by 8 bases and J by 2 bases. The CDR3 loop is CASDASGGSRAHTDTQYF. As DNA, the CDR3 is TGTGCCAGCGATGCTAGCGGGGGGTCAAGGGCCCACACAGATACGCAGTATTTT.